Listed below are T cell receptor beta chains from one sample, sequenced in a study of siplizumab effects on memory and regulatory T cells. The data were produced by immunoSEQ multiplex PCR, yet TCRdb's version contains in-frame clones alone and is incomplete. The data show about 66,000 clones, roughly 97% seen once. The sequencing sample was made of naive CD8+ T cells sorted from blood. The receptors derive from a human donor in good health. Each CDR3 is given without its conserved first and last residue. Fields, in order: J gene, V gene, CDR3 protein.

TRBJ1-4,TRBV5-4,ASSSDRAVNEKLF
TRBJ2-2,TRBV5-1,ASSLWAGELF
TRBJ1-1,TRBV5-4,ASSLAGGDGGEAF
TRBJ2-3,TRBV7-8,ASSFRTSGGPSTDTQY
TRBJ2-7,TRBV18,ASSAVGAAYEQY
TRBJ2-5,TRBV7-3,ASSLSGAGETQY
TRBJ2-3,TRBV6-5,ASSYSTGAWSDTQY
TRBJ2-5,TRBV2,ASRNSPQETQY
TRBJ2-7,TRBV7-9,ASREDGHEQY
TRBJ1-5,TRBV4-1,ASSQGGGGNQPQH
TRBJ2-1,TRBV29-1,SVRPLDNEQF
TRBJ1-5,TRBV5-8,ASSLEIGQPNQPQH
TRBJ1-3,TRBV19,ASSIGNTIY
TRBJ2-5,TRBV5-4,ASSQTGILQETQY
TRBJ2-1,TRBV11-1,ASSLSGGSASYNEQF
TRBJ2-5,TRBV11-2,ASSLTLAGRTY
TRBJ1-4,TRBV5-6,ASSPGTGGEKLF
TRBJ2-1,TRBV27,ASTSDGGREQF
TRBJ1-5,TRBV5-6,ASSLLDRGGNQPQH
TRBJ1-1,TRBV6-6,ASSYLDTEAF
TRBJ1-1,TRBV5-1,ASSLADSSEAF
TRBJ2-5,TRBV5-8,ASSFTSLRETQY
TRBJ2-7,TRBV11-3,ASSLDGYEQY
TRBJ2-1,TRBV6-5,ASTSGPYNEQF
.,TRBV9,ASSLGQGGYEQY
TRBJ2-3,TRBV27,ASSSSGAGDTQY
TRBJ2-5,TRBV5-4,ASSLGLAGGLQETQY
TRBJ1-5,TRBV12-5,ASGLVILTGVEDQPQH
TRBJ1-1,TRBV27,ASSFAGTGFEAF
TRBJ2-1,TRBV19,ASSPGQGNEQF
TRBJ2-5,TRBV2,ASSLPGLAGGPYQETQY
TRBJ1-5,TRBV27,ASSFSGDQPQH
TRBJ2-7,TRBV6-1,ASSELGDIGYEQY
TRBJ2-7,TRBV9,ASSPDGTDSYEQY
TRBJ2-3,TRBV6-1,ASSESDRGSTDTQY
TRBJ1-2,TRBV7-6,ASSLALWGEGYT
TRBJ1-4,TRBV9,ASSVGGNEKLF
TRBJ2-7,TRBV7-2,ASSLSRYYEQY
TRBJ2-7,TRBV28,ASTHSAPSYEQY
TRBJ2-1,TRBV7-9,ASSFRDEQF
TRBJ1-2,TRBV4-1,ASSRTKGGGFDGYT
TRBJ1-5,TRBV6-5,ASSPPGGQPQH
TRBJ2-5,TRBV27,ASSYGSHQETQY
TRBJ2-1,TRBV7-3,ASSLSGLADDNEQF
TRBJ2-3,TRBV5-4,ASSFQGTDTQY
TRBJ1-4,TRBV27,ASSLDRGEGEKLF
TRBJ1-5,TRBV19,AATTGNQPQH
TRBJ1-1,TRBV9,ASSTSTRGDRGSEAF
TRBJ1-1,TRBV9,ASGQWNTEAF
TRBJ2-5,TRBV25-1,ASSSEGFQETQY
TRBJ2-1,TRBV6-5,ASSPRDGGYNEQF
TRBJ1-1,TRBV28,ASSPGQGYTEAF
TRBJ1-1,TRBV27,ASSLAWNTEAF
TRBJ1-5,TRBV27,ASSLTATGAISNQPQH
TRBJ2-1,TRBV7-9,ASSPKDNYNEQF
TRBJ2-3,TRBV6-5,ASGASVLDTQY
TRBJ2-3,TRBV7-6,ASSLAPGTDTQY